These 12 T cell receptor beta chains came from one sample sequenced in a study of blood T cell repertoires in COVID-19. TCRdb's table, derived via immunoSEQ multiplex PCR, lists solely in-frame clones and lacks some. The table lists about 320,000 clones, around 90% of them singletons. The sequencing input was PBMCs or T cells enriched from blood (not recorded which). These receptors all come from a man in his fifties or sixties who had recovered from COVID-19.

This sequence joins TRBV4-1 and TRBJ2-3, with 9 bases matching TRBD2. The CDR3 sequence is 18 residues long. CDR1 MGHRA and CDR2 YSYEKL come from the germline V gene. After removal of 3 bases from V and 3 bases from J, the junction contained 13 bases not matched to a gene. The CDR3 nucleotides are TGCGCCAGCAGCCACCCCGGCGGGAGGGCGAGCGGTACAGATACGCAGTATTTT. This encodes CASSHPGGRASGTDTQYF.

V usage is TRBV7-2 and J usage is TRBJ2-7, with D perhaps matching TRBD2 (6 bases). V lost 5 bases and J 3 bases, leaving 17 bases between the germline ends. Per the germline V gene, CDR1 is SGHTA and CDR2 is FQGNSA. This CDR3 region has 15 residues. The CDR3 protein is CASSPSPGLGYEQYF. The CDR3 coding sequence is TGTGCCAGCAGCCCATCTCCGGGACTCGGCTACGAGCAGTACTTC.

This chain joins TRBV5-4 and TRBJ1-2; the D gene is possibly TRBD1 (6 bases). Trimming took 0 bases from V and 4 from J, leaving 13 bases between them. This CDR3 region has 15 residues. Germline CDR1 and CDR2: SGHNT and YYREEE (reference sequence). The CDR3 here is CASSLAPRGAYGYTF. CDR3 nucleotide sequence: TGTGCCAGCAGCTTGGCGCCCAGGGGCGCCTATGGCTACACCTTC.

The chain uses TRBV4-2 and TRBJ2-7, with TRBD1 matching 10 bases. Losses at the gene ends were 2 bases for V and 3 bases for J; bases not matched to a gene: 4. From germline, CDR1 is LGHNA and CDR2 YNFKEQ. The CDR3 contains 15 residues. The CDR3: CASSQPGQGNYEQYF. For the CDR3, the DNA is TGTGCCAGCAGCCAACCGGGACAGGGGAACTACGAGCAGTACTTC.

The gene calls are TRBV11-2 and TRBJ1-2; 8 positions match TRBD1. Trimming took 5 bases from V and 5 from J; bases not matched to a gene: 4. In germline, CDR1 is SGHAT, CDR2 FQNNGV. The CDR3 runs to 13 residues. CDR3 nucleotides: TGTGCCAGCAGCCTCGGACAGGGATATGGCTACACCTTC. This gives the protein CASSLGQGYGYTF.

The V gene is TRBV7-3, the J gene TRBJ2-5; D possibly corresponds to TRBD2 (6 bases). Germline V lookup: CDR1 SGHTA, CDR2 FQGTGA. This CDR3 spans 14 amino acids. V lost 5 bases and J lost 7, with 17 bases in between. Here the CDR3 reads CASSVGGASGTQYF. The DNA for the CDR3 is TGTGCCAGCAGCGTCGGCGGGGCGTCGGGGACCCAGTACTTC.

The chain employs TRBV28 and TRBJ2-7; 8 positions match TRBD1. J was trimmed by 4 bases and V by 6 bases; bases with no gene match: 11. The CDR3 has 15 residues. Germline V gene sequence: CDR1 MDHEN, CDR2 SYDVKM. CDR3 DNA: TGTGCCAGCAGGACCCGGACAGGGAGTATTTACGAGCAGTACTTC. Amino acids: CASRTRTGSIYEQYF.

The chain employs TRBV28 and TRBJ2-5; D possibly corresponds to TRBD1 (5 bases). V shed 10 bases and J shed 1 base, with 13 bases lying between them. CDR3 length: 13 amino acids. The V gene's germline CDR1 is MDHEN and CDR2 SYDVKM. The CDR3 DNA reads as TGTGCCACCCTAAGGACACCCCAAGAGACCCAGTACTTC. Its protein is CATLRTPQETQYF.

The chain has TRBV10-1 and TRBJ2-1; maybe TRBD2 (5 bases). The CDR3 runs to 13 residues. The germline CDR1 and CDR2 sequences are WNHNN and SYGVQD (reference sequence). Trimming cost V 4 bases and J 9 bases, with 13 bases left between them. CDR3 region: CASSVRDRGEQFF. DNA of the CDR3: TGCGCCAGCAGTGTTCGGGATCGGGGTGAGCAGTTCTTC.

The V call is TRBV7-2, the J call TRBJ2-3, with 13 bases that match TRBD2. The germline gives CDR1 SGHTA, CDR2 FQGNSA. J lost 4 bases, V lost 6 bases, and 4 bases had no gene match. This CDR3 region has 15 residues. The CDR3 loop is CASRSGLAGPDTQYF. Written as DNA, the CDR3 is TGTGCCAGCAGGTCGGGACTAGCGGGACCAGATACGCAGTATTTT. The whole variable domain, filled in from reference TRBV7-2 and TRBJ2-3, reads GAGVSQSPSNKVTEKGKDVELRCDPISGHTALYWYRQSLGQGLEFLIYFQGNSAPDKSGLPSDRFSAERTGGSVSTLTIQRTQQEDSAVYLCASRSGLAGPDTQYFGPGTRLTVL.

This clone was detected only once. The chain recombines TRBV9 with TRBJ2-5; 10 nucleotides align to TRBD2. Germline values: CDR1 SGDLS, CDR2 YYNGEE. The CDR3 consists of 15 residues. V shed 8 bases and J 1 base; nucleotides not matched to a gene: 8. CDR3 residues: CASTIGTSVQETQYF. In DNA form, the CDR3 reads TGTGCCAGTACTATCGGGACTAGCGTCCAAGAGACCCAGTACTTC.

The chain is built from TRBV3-1 (or the pseudogene TRBV3-2) and TRBJ2-1, with D possibly matching TRBD2 (5 bases). V lost 6 bases, J lost 8 bases, and 20 bases lay in between. Germline-derived CDR1 and CDR2 are LGHDT and YNNKEL (reference sequence). The CDR3 is 15 amino acids. The CDR3 here is CASSVGLAKTDEQFF. The CDR3 DNA is TGTGCCAGCAGTGTAGGGCTAGCTAAAACGGATGAGCAGTTCTTC.